Below, 18 T cell receptor beta chains from the same sample are listed, as sequenced in a study of low-dose radiotherapy and immunotherapy resistance in tumors. Alpha and beta chains were covered, as first-strand cDNA relied on TRAV- and TRBV-specific primers. The authors ran around 19 PCR cycles to amplify TCRs with a constant-region primer and V-primer adapter. TCRdb ran MiXCR on the reads and lists one entry per CDR3 protein. The sample lists more than 50,000 distinct CDR3 sequences, about 25% occurring once. The time point was: before trial treatment. Here the sequenced sample was PBMCs, taken before treatment. All receptors derive from a male donor with rectosigmoid adenocarcinoma.

The table lists this clonotype with many counts. V usage is TRBV2 and J usage is TRBJ2-2, with TRBD1 matching over 10 bases. Trimming took 6 bases from V and 4 from J; bases not matched to a gene: 5. CDR3 length: 15 amino acids. Looked up from germline, CDR1 is SNHLY and CDR2 is FYNNEI. In nucleotides, the CDR3 is TGTGCCAGCAGGGCGGACAGGGGGAGCACCGGGGAGCTGTTTTTT. It codes for CASRADRGSTGELFF. Full variable domain (outside the CDR3, taken from reference TRBV2 and TRBJ2-2): EPEVTQTPSHQVTQMGQEVILRCVPISNHLYFYWYRQILGQKVEFLVSFYNNEISEKSEIFDDQFSVERPDGSNFTLKIRSTKLEDSAMYFCASRADRGSTGELFFGEGSRLTVL.

Regarding this clonotype: A far larger clone is one nucleotide away, so this likely arose from a read error. The chain links TRBV7-2 to TRBJ2-7, with TRBD1 matching 11 bases. Germline V lookup: CDR1 SGHTA, CDR2 FQGNSA. The CDR3 has 15 residues. As DNA, the CDR3 is TGTGTCAGCAGCACCGGATTTGGGGACAGGGGGAAGCAGTACTTC. Protein product: CVSSTGFGDRGKQYF. The full variable domain, rest sourced from reference TRBV7-2 and TRBJ2-7, is GAGVSQSPSNKVTEKGKDVELRCDPISGHTALYWYRQSLGQGLEFLIYFQGNSAPDKSGLPSDRFSAERTGGSVSTLTIQRTQQEDSAVYLCVSSTGFGDRGKQYFGPGTRLTVT.

This clonotype has more than one count but fewer than ten. This chain uses TRBV29-1 with TRBJ2-1, with D perhaps being TRBD1 or TRBD2 (6 bases each). Looked up from germline, CDR1 is SQVTM and CDR2 is ANQGSEA. Trimming left V 6 bases short and J 5 bases short, with 17 bases between. The CDR3 spans 14 residues. CDR3: CSVASGARNNEQFF. CDR3 sequence (DNA): TGCAGCGTGGCGTCGGGGGCTAGAAACAATGAGCAGTTCTTC.

This clonotype was seen at least ten times. The V and J genes are TRBV12-3 or TRBV12-4 and TRBJ1-1; no clear D gene. CDR3 length: 12 residues. Trimming took 7 bases from V and 0 from J, leaving 6 bases between them. The CDR3 protein is CASKDLNTEAFF. The CDR3 coding sequence is TGTGCCAGCAAAGATTTGAACACTGAAGCTTTCTTT.

There are many counts of this clonotype. The chain combines TRBV20-1 with TRBJ2-3, with TRBD1 as a possible D gene (6 bases). The CDR3 spans 14 residues. Germline V gene data show CDR1 as DFQATT and CDR2 as SNEGSKA (reference sequence). V was pared by 6 bases and J by 5 bases, with 18 bases between. The CDR3 bases are TGCAGTGCAAGAAGGGGGAGAGGAGGAGATACGCAGTATTTT. Its translation is CSARRGRGGDTQYF.

This clonotype has ten or more counts. The chain joins TRBV20-1 to TRBJ1-1; unclear D gene. Germline V gives CDR1 DFQATT, CDR2 SNEGSKA (reference sequence). The CDR3 extends over 15 amino acids. The V end lost 0 bases, the J end lost 0 bases, and 11 bases lay between the germline ends. The CDR3 protein is CSARDTAAMNTEAFF. The CDR3 nucleotides read TGCAGTGCTAGAGACACAGCTGCAATGAACACTGAAGCTTTCTTT.

This chain uses TRBV7-9 with TRBJ1-2; 7 bases match TRBD1. The J segment lost 0 bases and the V segment lost 4 bases, leaving 17 bases of the junction unmatched. CDR3 size: 19 residues. Germline CDR1 and CDR2: SEHNR and FQNEAQ (reference sequence). DNA of the CDR3: TGTGCCAGCAGCTCGCGAGGGGTAGGACAGGCCCTCTCTAACTATGGCTACACCTTC. Amino acid sequence: CASSSRGVGQALSNYGYTF.

This clonotype was picked up many times. V and J are TRBV28 and TRBJ2-1; 11 bases map to TRBD2. Germline V gene sequence: CDR1 MDHEN, CDR2 SYDVKM. V lost 6 bases, J lost 9 bases, and 4 bases stayed unmatched. The CDR3 totals 13 residues. The CDR3 region is CASSKGLAGEQFF. In nucleotides, the CDR3 is TGTGCCAGCAGCAAAGGACTAGCGGGTGAGCAGTTCTTC.

This clonotype was picked up many times. The chain uses TRBV6-4 and TRBJ2-7; 13 bases fit TRBD2. This CDR3 is 15 amino acids long. Germline V CDR1 and CDR2: MRHNA, SNTAGT. V gave up 9 bases and J gave up 4 bases; unmatched junction bases: 9. The CDR3 region has the DNA TGTGCCAGACGAATCGGACTAGCGGGAGTTTACGAGCAGTACTTC. It is translated as CARRIGLAGVYEQYF.

The chain is built from TRBV7-6 and TRBJ2-3; 8 nucleotides line up with TRBD2. Germline CDR1 reads SGHVS; CDR2 reads FNYEAQ. The V and J ends lost 4 bases and 2 bases, in that order; junction bases with no gene match: 8. The CDR3 sequence is 16 residues long. CDR3 residues: CASSSGSSGITDTQYF. The CDR3 DNA follows: TGTGCCAGCAGCTCAGGGAGTAGCGGGATCACAGATACGCAGTATTTT.

This clonotype was found many times. The chain uses TRBV5-5 and TRBJ2-6, with D uncertain. Germline V lookup: CDR1 SGHKS, CDR2 YYEKEE (reference sequence). Trimming removed 0 bases from V and 0 bases from J, with 10 bases in between. The CDR3 loop spans 17 amino acids. The DNA of the CDR3 is TGTGCCAGCAGCTTGGCTTCTCAGGTCTCTGGGGCCAACGTCCTGACTTTC. The encoded protein is CASSLASQVSGANVLTF.

This clonotype has a count of ten or more. This chain connects TRBV2 to TRBJ1-1, with D tentatively TRBD1 (6 bases). CDR1 is SNHLY, CDR2 FYNNEI, per germline. This CDR3 region has 13 residues. V lost 7 bases and J lost 2, with 11 bases in between. The CDR3 loop reads CASTGTLNTEAFF. CDR3 DNA: TGTGCCAGCACCGGGACACTCAACACTGAAGCTTTCTTT.

This clonotype was detected only once. This chain links TRBV4-2 with TRBJ2-1; TRBD2 agrees at 11 bases. The CDR3 totals 18 residues. Germline V CDR1 and CDR2: LGHNA, YNFKEQ. The V segment lost 2 bases and the J segment 13 bases; nucleotides outside the gene matches: 19. The CDR3 loop is CASSQPIAGGPQSSTQFF. The CDR3 bases are TGTGCCAGCAGCCAACCCATAGCGGGGGGGCCCCAAAGCTCCACTCAGTTCTTC.

V usage is TRBV5-6 and J usage is TRBJ1-6; D unresolved. The CDR3 spans 15 residues. CDR1 and CDR2 from the germline V gene are SGHDT and YYEEEE. The V end was cut by 5 bases, the J end by 9 bases, with 18 bases between. CDR3 region: CASSFEGLVGSPLHF. In DNA form, the CDR3 reads TGTGCCAGCAGTTTCGAGGGTCTGGTTGGTTCACCCCTCCACTTT.

At least ten counts were recorded for this clonotype. The chain recombines TRBV7-2 with TRBJ2-5; D unclear. V lost 1 base and J 4 bases, leaving 10 bases between the germline ends. Germline CDR1 and CDR2: SGHTA and FQGNSA. This CDR3 has 14 residues. CDR3 loop: CASSLVKVGETQYF. The CDR3 region has the DNA TGTGCCAGCAGCTTAGTGAAAGTAGGAGAGACCCAGTACTTC.

This chain links TRBV6-5 with TRBJ1-4; 7 bases line up with TRBD1. The V gene end was trimmed by 6 bases and the J gene end by 3 bases; junction bases not matched to a gene: 7. There are 15 residues in the CDR3. The germline CDR1 and CDR2 sequences are MNHEY and SVGAGI. CDR3 in DNA: TGTGCCAGCAGGAGGGGGCCCTCTTCTAATGAAAAACTGTTTTTT. Amino acid sequence: CASRRGPSSNEKLFF.

This clonotype was seen ten or more times. V is TRBV7-9 and J is TRBJ1-2; D not certain. The germline CDR1 and CDR2 sequences are SEHNR and FQNEAQ (reference sequence). V was clipped by 0 bases and J by 2 bases, with 10 bases between them. This CDR3 is built from 15 residues. The CDR3 region is CASSLAGAQNYGYTF. In DNA form, the CDR3 reads TGTGCCAGCAGCTTAGCGGGTGCACAGAACTATGGCTACACCTTC.

This clonotype was detected many times. The CDR3 DNA follows: TGTGCCAGCAGCCTCTCTGGACAGGGGGCCAAAAACATTCAGTACTTC. This sequence encodes CASSLSGQGAKNIQYF. The chain joins TRBV28 to TRBJ2-4; TRBD1 matches 9 bases. The V and J ends lost 6 bases and 1 base, in that order; junction bases with no gene match: 7. In germline, CDR1 is MDHEN, CDR2 SYDVKM. The CDR3 covers 16 residues.